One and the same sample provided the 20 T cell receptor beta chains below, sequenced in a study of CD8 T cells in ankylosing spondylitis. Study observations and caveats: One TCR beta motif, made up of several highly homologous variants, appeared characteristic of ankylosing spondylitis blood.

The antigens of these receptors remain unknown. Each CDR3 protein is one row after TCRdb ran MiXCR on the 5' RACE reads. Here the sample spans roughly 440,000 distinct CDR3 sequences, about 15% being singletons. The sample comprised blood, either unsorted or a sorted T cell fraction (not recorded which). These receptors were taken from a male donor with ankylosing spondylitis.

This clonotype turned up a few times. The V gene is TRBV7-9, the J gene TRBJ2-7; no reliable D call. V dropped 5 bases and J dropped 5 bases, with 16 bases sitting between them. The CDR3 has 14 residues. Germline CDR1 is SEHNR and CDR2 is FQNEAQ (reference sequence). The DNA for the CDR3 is TGTGCCAGCAGCCCGCCGTTGATGTCTAACGAGCAGTACTTC. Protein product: CASSPPLMSNEQYF.

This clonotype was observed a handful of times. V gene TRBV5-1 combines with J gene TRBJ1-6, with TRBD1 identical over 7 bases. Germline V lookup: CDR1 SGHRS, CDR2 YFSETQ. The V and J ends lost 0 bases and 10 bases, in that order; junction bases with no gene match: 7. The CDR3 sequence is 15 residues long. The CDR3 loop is CASSLGTGDGSPLHF. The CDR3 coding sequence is TGCGCCAGCAGCTTGGGAACAGGGGATGGCTCACCCCTCCACTTT.

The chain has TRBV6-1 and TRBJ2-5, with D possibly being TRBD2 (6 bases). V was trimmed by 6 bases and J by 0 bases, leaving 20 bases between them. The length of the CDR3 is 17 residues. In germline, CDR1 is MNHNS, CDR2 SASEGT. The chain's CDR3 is CASREMPLAGNQETQYF. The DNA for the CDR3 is TGTGCCAGCAGGGAAATGCCCTTGGCGGGGAACCAAGAGACCCAGTACTTC.

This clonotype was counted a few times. The chain's CDR3 is CASSFGFRANTGELFF. CDR3 DNA sequence: TGTGCCAGCAGCTTCGGGTTCAGGGCGAACACCGGGGAGCTGTTTTTT. The gene calls are TRBV7-2 and TRBJ2-2; maybe TRBD1 (5 bases). This CDR3 contains 16 residues. The V gene's germline CDR1 is SGHTA and CDR2 FQGNSA. The germline V and J ends were trimmed by 3 bases and 0 bases, with 11 bases remaining between them.

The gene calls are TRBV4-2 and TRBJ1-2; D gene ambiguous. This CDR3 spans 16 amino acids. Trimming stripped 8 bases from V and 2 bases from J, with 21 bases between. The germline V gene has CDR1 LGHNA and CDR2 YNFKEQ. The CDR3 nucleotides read TGTGCCAGCTCCGGCCAAGTTGCGGGTTTCAACTATGGCTACACCTTC. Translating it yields CASSGQVAGFNYGYTF.

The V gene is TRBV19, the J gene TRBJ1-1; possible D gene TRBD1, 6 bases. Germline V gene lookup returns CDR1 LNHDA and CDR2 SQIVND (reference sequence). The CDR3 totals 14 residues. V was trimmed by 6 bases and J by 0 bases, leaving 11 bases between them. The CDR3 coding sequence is TGTGCCAGTAGGTGGGGACAAATGAACACTGAAGCTTTCTTT. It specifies CASRWGQMNTEAFF.

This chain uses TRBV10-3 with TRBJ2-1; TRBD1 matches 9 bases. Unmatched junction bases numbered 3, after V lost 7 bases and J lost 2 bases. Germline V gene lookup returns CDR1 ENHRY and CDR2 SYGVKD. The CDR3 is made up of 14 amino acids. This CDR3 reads CAINTGGTYNEQFF. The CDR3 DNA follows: TGTGCCATCAACACAGGGGGCACCTACAATGAGCAGTTCTTC.

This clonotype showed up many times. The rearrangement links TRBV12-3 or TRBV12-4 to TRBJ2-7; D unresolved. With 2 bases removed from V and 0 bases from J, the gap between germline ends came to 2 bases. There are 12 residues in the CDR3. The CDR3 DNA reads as TGTGCCAGCAGTTTATTCTCCTACGAGCAGTACTTC. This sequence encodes CASSLFSYEQYF.

CDR3 bases: TGTGCCAGCAGTAGCCCCGGGACTACCACGGAGACCCAGTACTTC. Encoded protein: CASSSPGTTTETQYF. The rearrangement joins TRBV6-1 to TRBJ2-5; 7 bases are a match to TRBD2. V lost 5 bases, J lost 5 bases, and 11 bases stayed unmatched. This CDR3 comprises 15 residues. Germline loops: CDR1 MNHNS, CDR2 SASEGT.

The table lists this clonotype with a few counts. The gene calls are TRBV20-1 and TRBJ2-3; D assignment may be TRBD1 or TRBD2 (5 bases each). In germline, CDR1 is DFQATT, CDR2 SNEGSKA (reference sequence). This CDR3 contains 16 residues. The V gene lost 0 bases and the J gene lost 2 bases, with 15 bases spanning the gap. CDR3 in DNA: TGCAGTGCTAGAGATCAGGGTGCCGGGGTCACAGATACGCAGTATTTT. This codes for CSARDQGAGVTDTQYF.

The CDR3 sequence: CASRLMDDEQFF. As DNA, the CDR3 is TGTGCCAGCAGGTTAATGGACGATGAGCAGTTCTTC. The gene calls are TRBV11-2 and TRBJ2-1, with no clear D. The V gene's germline CDR1 is SGHAT and CDR2 FQNNGV. V shed 6 bases and J shed 8 bases, with 11 bases lying between them. CDR3 length: 12 residues.

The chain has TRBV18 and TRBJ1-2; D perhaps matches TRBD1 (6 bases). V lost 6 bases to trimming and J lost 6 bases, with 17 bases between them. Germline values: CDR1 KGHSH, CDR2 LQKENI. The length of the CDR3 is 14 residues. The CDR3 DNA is TGTGCCAGCTCGCACCGGGACATATCAGATGGCTACACCTTC. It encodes CASSHRDISDGYTF.

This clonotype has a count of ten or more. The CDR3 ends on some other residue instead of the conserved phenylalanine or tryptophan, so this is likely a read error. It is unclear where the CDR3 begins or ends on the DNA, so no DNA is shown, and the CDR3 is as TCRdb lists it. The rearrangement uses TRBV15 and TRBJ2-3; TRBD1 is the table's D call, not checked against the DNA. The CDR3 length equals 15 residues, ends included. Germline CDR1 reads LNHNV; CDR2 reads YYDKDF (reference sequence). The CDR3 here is CATSRDGSGWSPSGY.

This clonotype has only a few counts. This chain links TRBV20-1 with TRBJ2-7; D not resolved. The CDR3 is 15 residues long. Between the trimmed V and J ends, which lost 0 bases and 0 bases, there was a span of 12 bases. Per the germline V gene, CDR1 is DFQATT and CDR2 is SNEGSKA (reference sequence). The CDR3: CSARDFGRASYEQYF. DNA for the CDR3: TGCAGTGCTAGAGATTTTGGCCGCGCCTCCTACGAGCAGTACTTC.

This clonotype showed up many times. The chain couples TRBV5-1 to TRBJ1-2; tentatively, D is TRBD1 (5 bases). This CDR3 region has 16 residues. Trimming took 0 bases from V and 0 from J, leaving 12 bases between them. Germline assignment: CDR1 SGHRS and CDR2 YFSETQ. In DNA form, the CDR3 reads TGCGCCAGCAGCTTGGGCCAGGGATCAGCTAACTATGGCTACACCTTC. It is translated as CASSLGQGSANYGYTF.

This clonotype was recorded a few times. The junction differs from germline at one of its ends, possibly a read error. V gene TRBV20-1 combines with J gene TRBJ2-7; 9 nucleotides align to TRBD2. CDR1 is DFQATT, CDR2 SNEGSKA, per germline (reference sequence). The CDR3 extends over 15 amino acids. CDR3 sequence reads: CNARAGLAGPYEQYF. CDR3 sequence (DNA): TGCAATGCTAGGGCGGGTCTAGCGGGGCCCTACGAGCAGTACTTC.

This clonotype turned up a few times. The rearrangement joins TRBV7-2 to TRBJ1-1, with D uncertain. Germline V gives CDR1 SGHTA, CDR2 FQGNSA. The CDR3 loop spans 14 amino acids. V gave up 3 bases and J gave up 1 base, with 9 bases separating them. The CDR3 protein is CASSFTRQNTEAFF. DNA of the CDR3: TGTGCCAGCAGCTTCACACGGCAGAACACTGAAGCTTTCTTT.

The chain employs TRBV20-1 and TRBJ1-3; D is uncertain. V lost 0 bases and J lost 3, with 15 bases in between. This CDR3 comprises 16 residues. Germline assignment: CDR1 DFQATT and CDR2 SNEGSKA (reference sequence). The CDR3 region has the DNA TGCAGTGCTAGAGAGAATCGCAGATCCCTTGGAAACACCATATATTTT. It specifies CSARENRRSLGNTIYF.

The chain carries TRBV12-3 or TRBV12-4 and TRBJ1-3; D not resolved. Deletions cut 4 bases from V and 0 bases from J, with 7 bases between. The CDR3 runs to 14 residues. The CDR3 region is CASSSWPSGNTIYF. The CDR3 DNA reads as TGTGCCAGCAGTTCCTGGCCCTCTGGAAACACCATATATTTT.

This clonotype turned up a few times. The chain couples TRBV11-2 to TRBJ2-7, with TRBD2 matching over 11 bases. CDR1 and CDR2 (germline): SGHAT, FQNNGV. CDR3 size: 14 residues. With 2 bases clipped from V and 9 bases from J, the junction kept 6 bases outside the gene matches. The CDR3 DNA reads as TGTGCCAGCAGCTTACAACTAGCGGGAGCTTCGCAGTACTTC. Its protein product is CASSLQLAGASQYF.